Presented here are 25 T cell receptor beta chains from one specimen sequenced in a study of beta chain features in type 1 diabetes. As every portion of the isolated RNA was reverse transcribed, the sequencing read expressed TCRB transcripts. The repertoire was sequenced with immunoSEQ multiplex PCR; TCRdb's copy has only in-frame clones and lacks some. The table has approximately 120,000 clones, 30% to 40% seen once. The sequenced sample was stem cell memory CD4+ T cells from blood. The receptors originated from a woman aged 18-29 years in good health.

This clone was detected a few times. The rearrangement links TRBV7-8 to TRBJ2-7; 11 nucleotides match TRBD2. This CDR3 has 13 residues. Germline-derived CDR1 and CDR2 are SGHVS and FQNEAQ. V lost 7 bases and J lost 4; bases outside the gene matches: 3. CDR3 coding DNA: TGTGCCAGCAAACTAGCGGGAGCTTACGAGCAGTACTTC. Translating gives CASKLAGAYEQYF. Full variable domain (missing parts from reference TRBV7-8 and TRBJ2-7): GAGVSQSPRYKVAKRGQDVALRCDPISGHVSLFWYQQALGQGPEFLTYFQNEAQLDKSGLPSDRFFAERPEGSVSTLKIQRTQQEDSAVYLCASKLAGAYEQYFGPGTRLTVT.

The rearrangement links TRBV29-1 to TRBJ1-5; tentative D call: TRBD1 (5 bases). V was pared by 7 bases and J by 1 base, with 14 bases between. The V gene's germline CDR1 is SQVTM and CDR2 ANQGSEA. The CDR3 consists of 14 residues. The CDR3 nucleotides are TGCAGCGCCCTGGACCGGGGGAGCAATCAGCCCCAGCATTTT. The encoded protein is CSALDRGSNQPQHF.

J is TRBJ1-1 and V is TRBV18, with 8 nucleotides matching TRBD1. This CDR3 has 12 residues. V lost 3 bases, J lost 10 bases, and 4 bases stayed unmatched. From germline, CDR1 is KGHSH and CDR2 LQKENI. DNA for the CDR3: TGTGCCAGCTCACCCGACAGGGGAGGAGCTTTCTTT. It is translated as CASSPDRGGAFF.

This clone was recorded a few times. Mismatch with germline at one junction end may stem from a read error. V usage is TRBV7-9 and J usage is TRBJ2-3; D remains unclear. The CDR3 has 8 amino acids. Germline values: CDR1 SEHNR, CDR2 FQNEAQ (reference sequence). CDR3 coding DNA: TGTGCCAGCAGCTCTTTCCATTTT. Translating it yields CASSSFHF.

This clone was seen a few times. The chain is built from TRBV29-1 and TRBJ2-7; the match to TRBD1 covers 7 bases. The germline gives CDR1 SQVTM, CDR2 ANQGSEA. This CDR3 is 13 amino acids long. The V and J ends lost 4 bases and 3 bases, in that order; junction bases with no gene match: 6. DNA of the CDR3: TGCAGCGTTGCCAGGGGGAACAACTACGAGCAGTACTTC. This translates into CSVARGNNYEQYF.

The J gene is TRBJ1-2, the V gene TRBV4-1; TRBD1 matches at 9 bases. The junction had 4 bases not matched to a gene; V was cut back by 1 base and J by 4 bases. The CDR3 is 15 amino acids. The V gene's germline CDR1 is MGHRA and CDR2 YSYEKL. Written as DNA, the CDR3 is TGCGCCAGCAGCCAAGTCGGGGGACAGGGCTATGGCTACACCTTC. Translated: CASSQVGGQGYGYTF.

The rearrangement uses TRBV28 and TRBJ1-2; D is unresolved. This CDR3 has 14 residues. The V gene's germline CDR1 is MDHEN and CDR2 SYDVKM. Deletions cut 7 bases from V and 2 bases from J, with 14 bases between. CDR3 bases: TGTGCCAGCATCCTAACCGGGAGGAACTATGGCTACACCTTC. Its protein is CASILTGRNYGYTF.

The V and J genes are TRBV28 and TRBJ1-2; 8 bases map to TRBD1. From germline, CDR1 is MDHEN and CDR2 SYDVKM. With V trimmed by 7 bases and J by 8 bases, 12 bases remained unmatched. The length of the CDR3 is 14 residues. CDR3 residues: CASTTQGQEEGYTF. The CDR3 region has the DNA TGTGCCAGCACCACGCAGGGACAGGAGGAAGGCTACACCTTC.

The V gene is TRBV7-2, the J gene TRBJ2-7; 8 bases line up with TRBD1. This CDR3 region has 14 residues. The ends lost 5 bases at V and 4 bases at J; junction bases unmatched: 7. Looked up from germline, CDR1 is SGHTA and CDR2 is FQGNSA. The CDR3 nucleotides are TGTGCCAGCAGCCGTTGGACAGGGAGTTACGAGCAGTACTTC. It is translated as CASSRWTGSYEQYF.

V usage is TRBV13 and J usage is TRBJ2-1, with TRBD2 identical over 10 bases. Trimming at V came to 3 bases and at J to 5 bases, leaving 7 bases not matched to a gene. Germline V CDR1 and CDR2: PRHDT, FYEKMQ (reference sequence). The length of the CDR3 is 16 residues. The CDR3 loop reads CASSFLGLADDNEQFF. The CDR3 DNA is TGTGCCAGCAGCTTTCTAGGACTAGCGGATGACAATGAGCAGTTCTTC.

This clone showed up just a few times. The chain combines TRBV27 with TRBJ1-1; the D gene is possibly TRBD1 (6 bases). Trimming shortened V by 8 bases and J by 1 base, and 17 bases separated the two germline ends. The CDR3 has 15 amino acids. Germline CDR1 is MNHEY and CDR2 is SMNVEV (reference sequence). CDR3 amino acids: CASYRTVYGNTEAFF. DNA for the CDR3: TGTGCCAGCTACCGGACAGTATATGGGAACACTGAAGCTTTCTTT.

V usage is TRBV7-3 and J usage is TRBJ2-1; D is possibly TRBD2 (5 bases). V lost 5 bases, J lost 9 bases, and 14 bases lay in between. Germline assignment: CDR1 SGHTA and CDR2 FQGTGA. This CDR3 is built from 13 residues. In nucleotides, the CDR3 is TGTGCCAGCAGCCCCTCCACTAGGAGTGAGCAGTTCTTC. Its translation: CASSPSTRSEQFF.

This clone was seen more than once but under ten times. The genes are TRBV29-1 and TRBJ2-2; possibly TRBD1 for D (5 bases). Germline assignment: CDR1 SQVTM and CDR2 ANQGSEA. The CDR3 spans 15 residues. Trimming removed 7 bases from V and 2 bases from J, with 17 bases in between. As DNA, the CDR3 is TGCAGCGCCGTACAGGAACCCTATAACACCGGGGAGCTGTTTTTT. It encodes CSAVQEPYNTGELFF.

The V gene is TRBV7-8, the J gene TRBJ1-2, with D unresolved. Germline CDR1 SGHVS, CDR2 FQNEAQ. Deletions cut 1 base from V and 4 bases from J, with 13 bases between. This CDR3 has 15 residues. CDR3 in DNA: TGTGCCAGCAGCTTAGGGCCGCTTGACTCCTATGGCTACACCTTC. The encoded protein is CASSLGPLDSYGYTF.

This clone was seen a handful of times. The chain couples TRBV18 to TRBJ2-4; 8 bases are shared with TRBD2. V lost 3 bases and J lost 0; bases outside the gene matches: 7. The CDR3 extends over 17 amino acids. CDR1 and CDR2 (germline): KGHSH, LQKENI. CDR3 region: CASSPRVSGVAKNIQYF. The CDR3 DNA reads TGTGCCAGCTCACCTCGAGTTAGCGGGGTAGCCAAAAACATTCAGTACTTC.

This clone was detected a few times. The rearrangement joins TRBV11-2 to TRBJ2-1; a possible D gene is TRBD2 (7 bases). The length of the CDR3 is 16 residues. CDR1 and CDR2 (germline): SGHAT, FQNNGV. The germline V and J ends were trimmed by 2 bases and 2 bases, with 13 bases remaining between them. The CDR3 DNA reads TGTGCCAGCAGCTTAATTAGGGGGGGTCCCTACAATGAGCAGTTCTTC. Its translation: CASSLIRGGPYNEQFF.

This clone appeared a few times. The chain is built from TRBV28 and TRBJ2-2; possible D gene TRBD2, 6 bases. CDR1 MDHEN and CDR2 SYDVKM come from the germline V gene. This CDR3 spans 16 amino acids. V lost 2 bases, J lost 4 bases, and 14 bases lay in between. The CDR3 bases are TGTGCCAGCAGTTTAGGAGGGTTCGGCAGCACCGGGGAGCTGTTTTTT. As protein: CASSLGGFGSTGELFF.

This clone has only a few counts. The rearrangement uses TRBV5-4 and TRBJ2-3; D might be TRBD2 (6 bases). V dropped 3 bases and J dropped 5 bases, with 13 bases sitting between them. Germline V lookup: CDR1 SGHNT, CDR2 YYREEE (reference sequence). The CDR3 is made up of 14 amino acids. The CDR3 spells CASSSEGPRDTQYF. The CDR3 region has the DNA TGTGCCAGCAGCTCGGAGGGCCCGAGAGATACGCAGTATTTT.

The rearrangement uses TRBV5-4 and TRBJ2-2; the match to TRBD2 covers 11 bases. V trimming: 1 base; J trimming: 7 bases; junction bases outside the gene matches: 9. CDR1 is SGHNT, CDR2 YYREEE, per germline (reference sequence). The CDR3 covers 17 residues. The CDR3 DNA reads TGTGCCAGCAGCTTGCAACTAGCGGGAGTAGGTGGCGGGGAGCTGTTTTTT. Protein product: CASSLQLAGVGGGELFF.

This clone was recorded a few times. The DNA of the CDR3 is TGTGCCAGCAGCCAGGGGACAGGGGGCGTCGGGGCCAAAAACATTCAGTACTTC. It is translated as CASSQGTGGVGAKNIQYF. The chain couples TRBV7-9 to TRBJ2-4; 12 nucleotides match TRBD1. The germline CDR1 and CDR2 sequences are SEHNR and FQNEAQ (reference sequence). This CDR3 has 18 residues. Unmatched junction bases numbered 9, after V lost 5 bases and J lost 1 base. Variable domain in full (rest from reference TRBV7-9 and TRBJ2-4): DTGVSQNPRHKITKRGQNVTFRCDPISEHNRLYWYRQTLGQGPEFLTYFQNEAQLEKSRLLSDRFSAERPKGSFSTLEIQRTEQGDSAMYLCASSQGTGGVGAKNIQYFGAGTRLSVL.

The chain has TRBV27 and TRBJ2-3; D is unresolved. Trimming left V 2 bases short and J 5 bases short, with 11 bases between. The CDR3 spans 14 residues. The germline CDR1 and CDR2 sequences are MNHEY and SMNVEV (reference sequence). The CDR3 sequence: CASSLHSNLDTQYF. The DNA for the CDR3 is TGTGCCAGCAGTTTACATAGCAACCTAGATACGCAGTATTTT.

The chain employs TRBV6-6 and TRBJ1-2; D is uncertain. CDR3 length: 13 residues. Germline loops: CDR1 MNHNY, CDR2 SVGAGI (reference sequence). Trimming pared 2 bases from V and 8 bases from J, leaving 12 bases between. CDR3 protein: CASSYREVGGYTF. In DNA, the CDR3 is TGTGCCAGCAGTTACAGGGAGGTGGGAGGCTACACCTTC.

The chain has TRBV29-1 and TRBJ2-7; tentatively, D is TRBD2 (6 bases). V lost 4 bases to trimming and J lost 0 bases, with 16 bases between them. The CDR3 runs to 15 residues. Looked up from germline, CDR1 is SQVTM and CDR2 is ANQGSEA. The CDR3 loop is CSVGLGGVTSYEQYF. In DNA form, the CDR3 reads TGCAGCGTTGGGTTGGGCGGGGTTACCTCCTACGAGCAGTACTTC.

V usage is TRBV6-1 and J usage is TRBJ2-2; the D gene is possibly TRBD1 (6 bases). Trimming cost V 4 bases and J 0 bases, with 12 bases left between them. CDR3 length: 16 amino acids. Germline V gene sequence: CDR1 MNHNS, CDR2 SASEGT. The CDR3, as DNA: TGTGCCAGCAGTGGATACAGGGATTCGAACACCGGGGAGCTGTTTTTT. Translated: CASSGYRDSNTGELFF.

The chain joins TRBV12-2 to TRBJ1-5. TRBV12-2 represents a pseudogene. The CDR3 covers 15 residues. The CDR3 DNA reads as TGTGCAAGTCGCTTCAACCCTATTTCTAATCAGCCCCAGCATTTT. Its protein product is CASRFNPISNQPQHF.